This T cell receptor beta chain was sequenced in a study of identical twins' blood T cells. Turning to the study itself: Roughly 50 million reads came from some 12 libraries, six alpha, six beta.

Germline V lookup: CDR1 SGDLS, CDR2 YYNGEE. The J segment lost 5 bases and the V segment lost 3 bases, leaving 10 bases of the junction unmatched. This CDR3 region has 16 residues. TCRdb fed the 5' RACE reads into MiXCR, producing one record per CDR3 protein. In the table there are fewer than 450,000 distinct CDR3 sequences, approximately 30% of which are singletons. Three pairs of healthy female monozygous twins were the donors. Reared together, all three twin pairs probably met the same infectious agents and vaccines. The rearrangement links TRBV9 to TRBJ2-7; 11 positions agree with TRBD1. The sequenced material came from PBMCs. The receptor was isolated from a woman between 18 and 49 years old in good health. CDR3 residues: CASSAPDRTGGDEQYF. The CDR3 DNA follows: TGTGCCAGCAGCGCCCCAGATAGGACAGGGGGCGACGAGCAGTACTTC.